This T cell receptor (beta chain) was identified during a study of blood T cell repertoires in COVID-19. Across the whole study: COVID-19 samples, acute and convalescent, were from the United States, Italy and Spain. Nucleic acid was either cDNA or gDNA, and it came from T cells, B-cell-depleted T cells, or PBMCs.

In the authors' workflow: The assay estimated nucleated cells by amplifying reference gene primers. Produced via immunoSEQ multiplex PCR; TCRdb's table is partial and in-frame only. That table furnishes V, J and clone size, whereas the DNA furnished D and trimming. There are about 140,000 clones in the sample; just under 90% occur only once, and 11% lies in the top ten. The CDR3 contains 12 residues. Trimming took 5 bases from V and 3 from J, leaving 6 bases between them. The germline V gene encodes CDR1 MGHDK and CDR2 SYGVNS. The rearrangement links TRBV25-1 to TRBJ2-3; D not resolved. The specimen was peripheral blood. The receptor was derived from a woman older than 75 with acute or convalescent COVID-19. The CDR3 spells CASSSNTDTQYF. The CDR3, as DNA: TGTGCCAGCAGTTCAAATACAGATACGCAGTATTTT.